Sequencing of this T cell receptor beta chain was carried out in a study of CXCR3-negative and CXCR3-positive naive CD8 T cells. Study as a whole: Sequencing brought in approximately 150 million TRB reads altogether, and each library got about 1.5 +/- 0.3 million. Study-wide results and limits: Naive cells, whether CXCR3-negative or CXCR3-positive, had similar TRBV-TRBJ usage, while memory cells differed. CXCR3-positive naive cells carried more hydrophobic TRB CDR3s than CXCR3-negative ones. Both naive subsets showed comparably high diversity, and memory CD8+ cells showed much lower diversity.

5' RACE that incorporated UMI labels was used to prepare the TRB cDNA libraries. Each CDR3 protein gets one entry in TCRdb, which reprocessed the 5' RACE reads and gives no DNA. This sample's table has more than 80,000 distinct CDR3 sequences. Worth noting for this clonotype: Its matching antigen is unknown.

Naive CD8+ T cells showed CD45RO-CCR7+CD27+CD95-. The CDR3 runs to 14 residues. From germline, CDR1 is SQVTM and CDR2 ANQGSEA. The chain is built from TRBV29-1 and TRBJ2-7; TCRdb lists TRBD1, though no DNA is available to test this call. The receptor's source is a human donor in good health. Some clones in this sample may be carry-over from other donors' samples. Sequenced material: naive CXCR3+ CD8+ T cells from blood. The subset is: CD45RO-CCR7+CD27+CD95- naive CD8+ T cells expressing CXCR3 (TNR3+). The CDR3 here is CSVAFDRGPYEQYF.